This T cell receptor (beta chain) comes out of a study of T cell responses to AZD1222 COVID-19 vaccine. V lost 0 bases, J lost 4 bases, and 13 bases lay in between. The CDR3 extends over 15 amino acids. Germline CDR1 is SGHRS and CDR2 is YFSETQ. In this sample, this clone turned up once. Sequencing was performed with immunoSEQ multiplex PCR; in TCRdb, only in-frame clones are kept and a portion is missing. This table holds some 150,000 clones, 88% found once. The V call is TRBV5-1, the J call TRBJ1-2; D is perhaps TRBD1 (5 bases). The clonotype originates from an adult who received the AZD1222 COVID-19 vaccine. The sequences come from peripheral blood, collected 28 days after the second AZD1222 dose. Written as DNA, the CDR3 is TGCGCCAGCAGCTTGGCCGGGGACGGCCCCTATGGCTACACCTTC. Amino acids: CASSLAGDGPYGYTF.